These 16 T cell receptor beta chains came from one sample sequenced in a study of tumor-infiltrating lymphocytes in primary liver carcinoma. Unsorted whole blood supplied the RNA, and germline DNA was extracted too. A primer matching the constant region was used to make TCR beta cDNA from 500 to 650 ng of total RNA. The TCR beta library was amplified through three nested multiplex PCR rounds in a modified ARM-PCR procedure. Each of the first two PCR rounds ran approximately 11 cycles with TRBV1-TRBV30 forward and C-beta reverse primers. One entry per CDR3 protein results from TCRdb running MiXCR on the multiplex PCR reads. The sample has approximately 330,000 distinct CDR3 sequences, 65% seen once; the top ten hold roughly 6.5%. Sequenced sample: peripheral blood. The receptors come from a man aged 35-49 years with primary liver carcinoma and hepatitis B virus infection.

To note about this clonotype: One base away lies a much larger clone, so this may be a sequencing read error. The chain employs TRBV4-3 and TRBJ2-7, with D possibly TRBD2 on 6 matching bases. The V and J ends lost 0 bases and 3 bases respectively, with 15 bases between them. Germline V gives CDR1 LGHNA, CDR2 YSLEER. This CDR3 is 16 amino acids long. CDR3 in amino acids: CASSQDESSEVYEQYF. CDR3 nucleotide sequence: TGCGCCAGCAGCCAAGATGAATCTAGCGAGGTCTACGAGCAGTACTTC.

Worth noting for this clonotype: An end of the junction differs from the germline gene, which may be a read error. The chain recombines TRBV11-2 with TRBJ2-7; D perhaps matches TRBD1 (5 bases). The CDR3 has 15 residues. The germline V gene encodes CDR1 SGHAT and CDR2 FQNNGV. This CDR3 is CASSFTSIRGHEHYF. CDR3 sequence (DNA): TGTGCCAGCAGCTTCACATCTATCCGTGGACACGAGCATTACTTC.

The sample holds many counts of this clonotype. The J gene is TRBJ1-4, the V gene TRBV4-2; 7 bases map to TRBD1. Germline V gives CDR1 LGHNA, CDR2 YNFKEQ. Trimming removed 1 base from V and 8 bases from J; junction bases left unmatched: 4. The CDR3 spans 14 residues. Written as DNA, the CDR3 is TGTGCCAGCAGCCAAGGTCAGGGGGGCGAAAAACTGTTTTTT. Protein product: CASSQGQGGEKLFF.

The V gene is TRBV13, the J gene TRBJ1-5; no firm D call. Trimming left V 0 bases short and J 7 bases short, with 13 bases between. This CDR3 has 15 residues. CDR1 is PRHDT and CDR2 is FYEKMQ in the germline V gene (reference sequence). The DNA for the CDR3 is TGTGCCAGCAGCTTAGGGCGGTCTACCAACCAGCCCCAGCATTTT. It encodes CASSLGRSTNQPQHF.

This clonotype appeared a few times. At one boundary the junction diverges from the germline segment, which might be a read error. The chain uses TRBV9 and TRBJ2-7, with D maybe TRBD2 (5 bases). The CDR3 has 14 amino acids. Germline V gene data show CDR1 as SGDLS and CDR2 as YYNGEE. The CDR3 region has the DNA TGTGCCAGCAGCAAGGGAGTTAGCTCCTACGAACAGTACTTC. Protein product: CASSKGVSSYEQYF.

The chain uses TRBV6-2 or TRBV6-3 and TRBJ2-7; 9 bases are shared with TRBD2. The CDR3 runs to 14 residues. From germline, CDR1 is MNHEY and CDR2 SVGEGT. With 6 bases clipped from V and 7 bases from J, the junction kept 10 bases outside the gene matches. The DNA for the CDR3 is TGTGCCAGCAGAGGGGGCGGGAGGGCCGGTGAGCAGTACTTC. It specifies CASRGGGRAGEQYF.

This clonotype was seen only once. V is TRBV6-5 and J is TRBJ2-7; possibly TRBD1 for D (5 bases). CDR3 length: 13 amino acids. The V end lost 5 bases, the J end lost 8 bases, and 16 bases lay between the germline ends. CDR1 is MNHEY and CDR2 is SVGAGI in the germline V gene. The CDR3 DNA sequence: TGTGCCAGCAGTGTTTCACAGGTGGTAAAGCAGTACTTC. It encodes CASSVSQVVKQYF.

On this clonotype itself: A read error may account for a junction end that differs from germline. In DNA, the CDR3 is TGTGCCAGCAGCTCAACGGGGACAGGGAACTACAATGAGCGGTTCTTC. It is translated as CASSSTGTGNYNERFF. The chain joins TRBV11-2 to TRBJ2-1, with 9 bases that match TRBD1. Looked up from germline, CDR1 is SGHAT and CDR2 is FQNNGV. This CDR3 has 16 amino acids.

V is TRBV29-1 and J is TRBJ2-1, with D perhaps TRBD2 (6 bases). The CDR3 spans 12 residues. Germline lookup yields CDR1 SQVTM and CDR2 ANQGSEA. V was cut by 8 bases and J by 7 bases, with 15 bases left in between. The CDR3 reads CSLVPGRNEQFF. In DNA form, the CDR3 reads TGCAGCCTTGTGCCAGGGAGGAATGAGCAGTTCTTC.

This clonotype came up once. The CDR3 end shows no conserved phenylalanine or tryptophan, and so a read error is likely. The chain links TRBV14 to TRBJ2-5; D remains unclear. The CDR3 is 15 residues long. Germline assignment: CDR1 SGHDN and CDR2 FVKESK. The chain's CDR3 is CVSSEGPPRIETQYI. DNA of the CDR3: TGTGTCAGCAGCGAAGGACCGCCTCGAATTGAGACCCAGTACATC.

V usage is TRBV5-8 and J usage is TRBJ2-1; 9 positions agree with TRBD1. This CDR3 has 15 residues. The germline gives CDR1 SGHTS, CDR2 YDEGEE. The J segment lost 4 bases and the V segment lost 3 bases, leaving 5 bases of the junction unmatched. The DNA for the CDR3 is TGTGCCAGCAGCTATAAGGACAGGGGATACAATGAGCAGTTCTTC. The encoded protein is CASSYKDRGYNEQFF.

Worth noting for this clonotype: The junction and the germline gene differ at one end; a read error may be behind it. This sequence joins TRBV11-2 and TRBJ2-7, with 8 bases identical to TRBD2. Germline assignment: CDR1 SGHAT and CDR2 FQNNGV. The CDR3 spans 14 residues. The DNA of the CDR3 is TGTGCCGGCAGCTTAGGTAGCGGGGCTCGCGAGCAGTACTTC. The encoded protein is CAGSLGSGAREQYF.

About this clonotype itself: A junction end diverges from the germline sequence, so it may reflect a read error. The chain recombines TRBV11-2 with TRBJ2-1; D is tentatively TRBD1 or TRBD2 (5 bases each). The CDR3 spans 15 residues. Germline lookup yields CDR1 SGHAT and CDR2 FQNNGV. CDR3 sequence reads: CAGSIIGTWYNEHFF. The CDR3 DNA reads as TGTGCCGGCAGCATTATAGGGACCTGGTACAATGAGCACTTCTTC.

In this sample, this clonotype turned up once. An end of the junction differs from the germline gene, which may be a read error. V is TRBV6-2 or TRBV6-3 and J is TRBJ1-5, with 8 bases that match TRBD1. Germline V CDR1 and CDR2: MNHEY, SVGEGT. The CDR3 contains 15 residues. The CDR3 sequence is CVSSLGTGGWQPQHF. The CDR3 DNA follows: TGTGTCAGCAGTCTTGGGACAGGAGGATGGCAGCCCCAGCATTTT.

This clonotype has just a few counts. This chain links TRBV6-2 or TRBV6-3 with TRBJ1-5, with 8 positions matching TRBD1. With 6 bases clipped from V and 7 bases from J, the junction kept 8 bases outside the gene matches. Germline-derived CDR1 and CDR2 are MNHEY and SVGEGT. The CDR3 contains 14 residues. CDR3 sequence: CASRLYDRGQPQHF. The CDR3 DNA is TGTGCCAGCAGGCTATATGACAGGGGACAGCCCCAGCATTTT.

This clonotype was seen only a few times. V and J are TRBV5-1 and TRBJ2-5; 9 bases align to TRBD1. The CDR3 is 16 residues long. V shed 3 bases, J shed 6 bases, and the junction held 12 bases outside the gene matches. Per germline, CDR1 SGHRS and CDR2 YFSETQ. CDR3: CASSSTGGAVMQTQYF. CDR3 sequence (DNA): TGCGCCAGCAGCTCAACAGGGGGCGCGGTTATGCAGACCCAGTACTTC.